Below, 8 T cell receptor beta chains from the same sample are listed, as sequenced in a study of T cells in Graves' hyperthyroidism and ophthalmopathy. Using RNA transcripts as the source, TCR beta CDR3 regions were amplified. First-round RT-PCR targeting the TCR CDR3 was performed with the HTBI primer set. Via MiXCR, TCRdb re-called the multiplex PCR reads, giving one row per CDR3 protein. The top ten hold roughly 52% of the sample, which has under 350,000 distinct CDR3 sequences, roughly 21% seen once. Sequencing input: blood. The origin of the receptors is a woman between 50 and 59 years old with Graves' hyperthyroidism.

Points on this clonotype: Possible read error: a much larger clone is one base away. The J gene is TRBJ2-7, the V gene TRBV12-3 or TRBV12-4, with D tentatively TRBD2 (7 bases). CDR3 length: 14 residues. CDR3 amino acids: CASSRGGGAYERYF. The DNA for the CDR3 is TGTGCCAGCAGTCGCGGCGGGGGCGCCTACGAGCGGTACTTC.

In this sample, this clonotype turned up many times. This chain joins TRBV6-2 or TRBV6-3 and TRBJ1-5; TRBD1 might be the D (5 bases). Germline-derived CDR1 and CDR2 are MNHEY and SVGEGT. This CDR3 has 15 residues. With 2 bases removed from V and 0 bases from J, the gap between germline ends came to 8 bases. CDR3 residues: CASSYGGLSNQPQHF. In nucleotides, the CDR3 is TGTGCCAGCAGTTACGGGGGACTTAGCAATCAGCCCCAGCATTTT.

This clonotype was observed a handful of times. The chain has TRBV7-9 and TRBJ1-1; D call uncertain. The CDR3 length is 11 residues. The ends were cut back, 1 base at V and 11 bases at J, with 8 bases in the middle. CDR1 is SEHNR and CDR2 is FQNEAQ in the germline V gene (reference sequence). In DNA form, the CDR3 reads TGTGCCAGCAGCTTAGGCCAGTATGCTTTCTTT. Amino acids: CASSLGQYAFF.

The V gene is TRBV4-2, the J gene TRBJ1-3, with a tentative D call TRBD1 (5 bases). This CDR3 region has 15 residues. Germline V gene lookup returns CDR1 LGHNA and CDR2 YNFKEQ. V lost 3 bases and J 4 bases, leaving 13 bases between the germline ends. The CDR3 nucleotides are TGTGCCAGCAGCCATACAGGAGGCCGAGGAAACACCATATATTTT. It yields the protein CASSHTGGRGNTIYF.

This clonotype was seen at least ten times. The chain employs TRBV3-1 and TRBJ2-7; D unresolved. Germline V gives CDR1 LGHDT, CDR2 YNNKEL (reference sequence). V was shortened by 1 base and J by 0 bases, with 4 bases between the two germline ends. The CDR3 loop spans 13 amino acids. The CDR3 DNA reads TGTGCCAGCAGCCAAGTGGGCTCCTACGAGCAGTACTTC. It is translated as CASSQVGSYEQYF.

This clonotype was seen repeatedly, ten times or more. The V gene is TRBV12-3 or TRBV12-4, the J gene TRBJ2-5; D uncertain. Trimming took 3 bases from V and 5 from J, leaving 10 bases between them. This CDR3 region has 13 residues. CDR3 DNA: TGTGCCAGCAGTTTGGAAGCGAGGGAGACCCAGTACTTC. As protein: CASSLEARETQYF.

Notes on this clonotype: This may stem from a read error, because a much larger clone lies one nucleotide away. The J gene is TRBJ1-1, the V gene TRBV5-5; a weak D match, TRBD1 (5 bases). Germline V CDR1 and CDR2: SGHKS, YYEKEE (reference sequence). The CDR3 contains 14 residues. CDR3 region: CASNLGGVNTEAFF. DNA of the CDR3: TGTGCCAGCAACTTGGGAGGGGTGAACACTGAAGCTTTCTTT.

The genes are TRBV6-1 and TRBJ2-7; no reliable D call. The CDR3 has 13 residues. Germline-derived CDR1 and CDR2 are MNHNS and SASEGT. V lost 6 bases and J 5 bases, leaving 14 bases between the germline ends. The CDR3 is CASSPDGPNEQYF. For the CDR3, the DNA is TGTGCCAGCAGCCCCGACGGACCCAACGAGCAGTACTTC.